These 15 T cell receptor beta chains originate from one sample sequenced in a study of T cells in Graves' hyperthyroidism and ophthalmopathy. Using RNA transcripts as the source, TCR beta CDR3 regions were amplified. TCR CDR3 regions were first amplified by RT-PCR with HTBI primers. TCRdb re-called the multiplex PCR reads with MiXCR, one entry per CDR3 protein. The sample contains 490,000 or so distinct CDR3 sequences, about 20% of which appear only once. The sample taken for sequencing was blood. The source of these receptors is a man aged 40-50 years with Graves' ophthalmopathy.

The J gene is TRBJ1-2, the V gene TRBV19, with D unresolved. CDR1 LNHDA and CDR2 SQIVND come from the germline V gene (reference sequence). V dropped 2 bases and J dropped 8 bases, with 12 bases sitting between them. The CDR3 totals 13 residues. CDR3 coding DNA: TGTGCCAGTAGTATATGGAATGGAGGGGGCTACACCTTC. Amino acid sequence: CASSIWNGGGYTF. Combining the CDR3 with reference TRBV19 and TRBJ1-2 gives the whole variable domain DGGITQSPKYLFRKEGQNVTLSCEQNLNHDAMYWYRQDPGQGLRLIYYSQIVNDFQKGDIAEGYSVSREKKESFPLTVTSAQKNPTAFYLCASSIWNGGGYTFGSGTRLTVV.

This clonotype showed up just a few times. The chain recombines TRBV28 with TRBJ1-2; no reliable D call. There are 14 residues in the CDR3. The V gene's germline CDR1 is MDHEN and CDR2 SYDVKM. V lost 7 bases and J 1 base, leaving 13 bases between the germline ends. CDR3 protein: CASKKWTDNYGYTF. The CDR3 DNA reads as TGTGCCAGCAAAAAGTGGACGGATAACTATGGCTACACCTTC.

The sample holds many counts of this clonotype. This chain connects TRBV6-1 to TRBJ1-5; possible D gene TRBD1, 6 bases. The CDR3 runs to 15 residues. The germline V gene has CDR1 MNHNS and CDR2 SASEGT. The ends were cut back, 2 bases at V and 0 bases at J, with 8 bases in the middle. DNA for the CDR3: TGTGCCAGCAGTGAATTAGGGGGTAGCAATCAGCCCCAGCATTTT. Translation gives CASSELGGSNQPQHF.

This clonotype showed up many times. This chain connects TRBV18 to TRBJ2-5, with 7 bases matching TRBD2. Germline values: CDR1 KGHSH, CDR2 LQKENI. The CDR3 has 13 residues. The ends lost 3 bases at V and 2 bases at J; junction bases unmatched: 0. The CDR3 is CASSPRGQETQYF. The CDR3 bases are TGTGCCAGCTCACCGCGGGGGCAAGAGACCCAGTACTTC.

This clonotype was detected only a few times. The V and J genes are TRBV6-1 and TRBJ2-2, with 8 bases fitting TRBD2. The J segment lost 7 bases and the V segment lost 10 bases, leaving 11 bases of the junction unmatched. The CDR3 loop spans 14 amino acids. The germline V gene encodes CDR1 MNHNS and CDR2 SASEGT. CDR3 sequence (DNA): TGTGCCACTAGAGCGGGAGTAGTTGACGGGGAGCTGTTTTTT. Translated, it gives CATRAGVVDGELFF.

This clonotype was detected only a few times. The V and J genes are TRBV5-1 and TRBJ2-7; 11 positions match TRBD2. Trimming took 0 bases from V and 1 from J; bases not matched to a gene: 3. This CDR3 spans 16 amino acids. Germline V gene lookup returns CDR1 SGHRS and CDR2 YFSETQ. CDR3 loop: CASSLGLAGKSYEQYF. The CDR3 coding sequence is TGCGCCAGCAGCTTGGGACTAGCGGGGAAATCCTACGAGCAGTACTTC.

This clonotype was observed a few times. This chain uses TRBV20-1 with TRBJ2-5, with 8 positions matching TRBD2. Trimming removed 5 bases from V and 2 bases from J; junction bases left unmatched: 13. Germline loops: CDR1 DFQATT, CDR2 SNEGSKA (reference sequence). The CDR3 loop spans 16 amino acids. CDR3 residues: CSALPSSGGSQETQYF. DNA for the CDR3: TGCAGTGCTTTACCCTCGAGCGGGGGAAGTCAAGAGACCCAGTACTTC.

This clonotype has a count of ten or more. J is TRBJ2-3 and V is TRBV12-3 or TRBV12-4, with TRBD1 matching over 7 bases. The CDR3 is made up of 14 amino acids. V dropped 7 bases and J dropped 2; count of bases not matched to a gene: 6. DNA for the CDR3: TGTGCCAGCACCACACAGGGGTTCACAGATACGCAGTATTTT. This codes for CASTTQGFTDTQYF.

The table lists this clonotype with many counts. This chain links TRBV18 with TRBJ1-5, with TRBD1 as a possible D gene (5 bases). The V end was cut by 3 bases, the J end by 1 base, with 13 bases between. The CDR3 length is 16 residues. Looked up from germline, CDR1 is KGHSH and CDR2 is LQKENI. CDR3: CASSPTPGYSNQPQHF. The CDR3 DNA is TGTGCCAGCTCACCCACACCAGGGTACAGCAATCAGCCCCAGCATTTT. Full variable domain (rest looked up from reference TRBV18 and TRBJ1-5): NAGVMQNPRHLVRRRGQEARLRCSPMKGHSHVYWYRQLPEEGLKFMVYLQKENIIDESGMPKERFSAEFPKEGPSILRIQQVVRGDSAAYFCASSPTPGYSNQPQHFGDGTRLSIL.

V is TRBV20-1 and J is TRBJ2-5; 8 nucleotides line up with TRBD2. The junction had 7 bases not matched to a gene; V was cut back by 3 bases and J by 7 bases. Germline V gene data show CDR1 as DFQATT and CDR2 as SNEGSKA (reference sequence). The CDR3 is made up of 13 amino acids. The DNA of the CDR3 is TGCAGTGCTAGCGGGAGGGCCTGGGGGACCCAGTACTTC. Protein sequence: CSASGRAWGTQYF.

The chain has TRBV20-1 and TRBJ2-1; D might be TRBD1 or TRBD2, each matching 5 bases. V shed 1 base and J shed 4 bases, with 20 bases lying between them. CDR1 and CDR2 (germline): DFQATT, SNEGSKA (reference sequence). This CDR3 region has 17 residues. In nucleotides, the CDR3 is TGCAGTGCTAGAGCCAGGGACCTACGGTTCCGGTACAATGAGCAGTTCTTC. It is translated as CSARARDLRFRYNEQFF.

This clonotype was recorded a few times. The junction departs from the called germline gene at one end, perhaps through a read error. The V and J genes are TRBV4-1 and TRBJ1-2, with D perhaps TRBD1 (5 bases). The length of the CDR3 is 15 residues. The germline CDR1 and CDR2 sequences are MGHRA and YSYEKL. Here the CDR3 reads CASRQEGHLNYGYTF. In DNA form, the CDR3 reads TGCGCCAGCAGGCAAGAAGGACACTTAAACTATGGCTACACCTTC.

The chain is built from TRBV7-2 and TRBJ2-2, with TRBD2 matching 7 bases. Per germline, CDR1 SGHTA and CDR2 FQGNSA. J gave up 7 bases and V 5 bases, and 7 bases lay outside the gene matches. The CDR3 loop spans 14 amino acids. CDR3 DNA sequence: TGTGCCAGCAGCCGCACTAGCGCCGGCGGGGAGCTGTTTTTT. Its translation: CASSRTSAGGELFF.

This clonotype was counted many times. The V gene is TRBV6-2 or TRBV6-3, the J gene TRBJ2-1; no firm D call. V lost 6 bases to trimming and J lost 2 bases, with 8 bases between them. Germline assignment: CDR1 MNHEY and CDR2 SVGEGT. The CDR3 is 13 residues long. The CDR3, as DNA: TGTGCCAGCAGGGGGTCAACCTACAATGAGCAGTTCTTC. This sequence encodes CASRGSTYNEQFF.

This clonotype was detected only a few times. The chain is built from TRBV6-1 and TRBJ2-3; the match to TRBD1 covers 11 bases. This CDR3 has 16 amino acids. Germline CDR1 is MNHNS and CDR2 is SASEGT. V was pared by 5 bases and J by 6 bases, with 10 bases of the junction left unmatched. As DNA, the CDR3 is TGTGCCAGCAGTTCCACCGGGACAGGGGGAGAGGATACGCAGTATTTT. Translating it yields CASSSTGTGGEDTQYF.